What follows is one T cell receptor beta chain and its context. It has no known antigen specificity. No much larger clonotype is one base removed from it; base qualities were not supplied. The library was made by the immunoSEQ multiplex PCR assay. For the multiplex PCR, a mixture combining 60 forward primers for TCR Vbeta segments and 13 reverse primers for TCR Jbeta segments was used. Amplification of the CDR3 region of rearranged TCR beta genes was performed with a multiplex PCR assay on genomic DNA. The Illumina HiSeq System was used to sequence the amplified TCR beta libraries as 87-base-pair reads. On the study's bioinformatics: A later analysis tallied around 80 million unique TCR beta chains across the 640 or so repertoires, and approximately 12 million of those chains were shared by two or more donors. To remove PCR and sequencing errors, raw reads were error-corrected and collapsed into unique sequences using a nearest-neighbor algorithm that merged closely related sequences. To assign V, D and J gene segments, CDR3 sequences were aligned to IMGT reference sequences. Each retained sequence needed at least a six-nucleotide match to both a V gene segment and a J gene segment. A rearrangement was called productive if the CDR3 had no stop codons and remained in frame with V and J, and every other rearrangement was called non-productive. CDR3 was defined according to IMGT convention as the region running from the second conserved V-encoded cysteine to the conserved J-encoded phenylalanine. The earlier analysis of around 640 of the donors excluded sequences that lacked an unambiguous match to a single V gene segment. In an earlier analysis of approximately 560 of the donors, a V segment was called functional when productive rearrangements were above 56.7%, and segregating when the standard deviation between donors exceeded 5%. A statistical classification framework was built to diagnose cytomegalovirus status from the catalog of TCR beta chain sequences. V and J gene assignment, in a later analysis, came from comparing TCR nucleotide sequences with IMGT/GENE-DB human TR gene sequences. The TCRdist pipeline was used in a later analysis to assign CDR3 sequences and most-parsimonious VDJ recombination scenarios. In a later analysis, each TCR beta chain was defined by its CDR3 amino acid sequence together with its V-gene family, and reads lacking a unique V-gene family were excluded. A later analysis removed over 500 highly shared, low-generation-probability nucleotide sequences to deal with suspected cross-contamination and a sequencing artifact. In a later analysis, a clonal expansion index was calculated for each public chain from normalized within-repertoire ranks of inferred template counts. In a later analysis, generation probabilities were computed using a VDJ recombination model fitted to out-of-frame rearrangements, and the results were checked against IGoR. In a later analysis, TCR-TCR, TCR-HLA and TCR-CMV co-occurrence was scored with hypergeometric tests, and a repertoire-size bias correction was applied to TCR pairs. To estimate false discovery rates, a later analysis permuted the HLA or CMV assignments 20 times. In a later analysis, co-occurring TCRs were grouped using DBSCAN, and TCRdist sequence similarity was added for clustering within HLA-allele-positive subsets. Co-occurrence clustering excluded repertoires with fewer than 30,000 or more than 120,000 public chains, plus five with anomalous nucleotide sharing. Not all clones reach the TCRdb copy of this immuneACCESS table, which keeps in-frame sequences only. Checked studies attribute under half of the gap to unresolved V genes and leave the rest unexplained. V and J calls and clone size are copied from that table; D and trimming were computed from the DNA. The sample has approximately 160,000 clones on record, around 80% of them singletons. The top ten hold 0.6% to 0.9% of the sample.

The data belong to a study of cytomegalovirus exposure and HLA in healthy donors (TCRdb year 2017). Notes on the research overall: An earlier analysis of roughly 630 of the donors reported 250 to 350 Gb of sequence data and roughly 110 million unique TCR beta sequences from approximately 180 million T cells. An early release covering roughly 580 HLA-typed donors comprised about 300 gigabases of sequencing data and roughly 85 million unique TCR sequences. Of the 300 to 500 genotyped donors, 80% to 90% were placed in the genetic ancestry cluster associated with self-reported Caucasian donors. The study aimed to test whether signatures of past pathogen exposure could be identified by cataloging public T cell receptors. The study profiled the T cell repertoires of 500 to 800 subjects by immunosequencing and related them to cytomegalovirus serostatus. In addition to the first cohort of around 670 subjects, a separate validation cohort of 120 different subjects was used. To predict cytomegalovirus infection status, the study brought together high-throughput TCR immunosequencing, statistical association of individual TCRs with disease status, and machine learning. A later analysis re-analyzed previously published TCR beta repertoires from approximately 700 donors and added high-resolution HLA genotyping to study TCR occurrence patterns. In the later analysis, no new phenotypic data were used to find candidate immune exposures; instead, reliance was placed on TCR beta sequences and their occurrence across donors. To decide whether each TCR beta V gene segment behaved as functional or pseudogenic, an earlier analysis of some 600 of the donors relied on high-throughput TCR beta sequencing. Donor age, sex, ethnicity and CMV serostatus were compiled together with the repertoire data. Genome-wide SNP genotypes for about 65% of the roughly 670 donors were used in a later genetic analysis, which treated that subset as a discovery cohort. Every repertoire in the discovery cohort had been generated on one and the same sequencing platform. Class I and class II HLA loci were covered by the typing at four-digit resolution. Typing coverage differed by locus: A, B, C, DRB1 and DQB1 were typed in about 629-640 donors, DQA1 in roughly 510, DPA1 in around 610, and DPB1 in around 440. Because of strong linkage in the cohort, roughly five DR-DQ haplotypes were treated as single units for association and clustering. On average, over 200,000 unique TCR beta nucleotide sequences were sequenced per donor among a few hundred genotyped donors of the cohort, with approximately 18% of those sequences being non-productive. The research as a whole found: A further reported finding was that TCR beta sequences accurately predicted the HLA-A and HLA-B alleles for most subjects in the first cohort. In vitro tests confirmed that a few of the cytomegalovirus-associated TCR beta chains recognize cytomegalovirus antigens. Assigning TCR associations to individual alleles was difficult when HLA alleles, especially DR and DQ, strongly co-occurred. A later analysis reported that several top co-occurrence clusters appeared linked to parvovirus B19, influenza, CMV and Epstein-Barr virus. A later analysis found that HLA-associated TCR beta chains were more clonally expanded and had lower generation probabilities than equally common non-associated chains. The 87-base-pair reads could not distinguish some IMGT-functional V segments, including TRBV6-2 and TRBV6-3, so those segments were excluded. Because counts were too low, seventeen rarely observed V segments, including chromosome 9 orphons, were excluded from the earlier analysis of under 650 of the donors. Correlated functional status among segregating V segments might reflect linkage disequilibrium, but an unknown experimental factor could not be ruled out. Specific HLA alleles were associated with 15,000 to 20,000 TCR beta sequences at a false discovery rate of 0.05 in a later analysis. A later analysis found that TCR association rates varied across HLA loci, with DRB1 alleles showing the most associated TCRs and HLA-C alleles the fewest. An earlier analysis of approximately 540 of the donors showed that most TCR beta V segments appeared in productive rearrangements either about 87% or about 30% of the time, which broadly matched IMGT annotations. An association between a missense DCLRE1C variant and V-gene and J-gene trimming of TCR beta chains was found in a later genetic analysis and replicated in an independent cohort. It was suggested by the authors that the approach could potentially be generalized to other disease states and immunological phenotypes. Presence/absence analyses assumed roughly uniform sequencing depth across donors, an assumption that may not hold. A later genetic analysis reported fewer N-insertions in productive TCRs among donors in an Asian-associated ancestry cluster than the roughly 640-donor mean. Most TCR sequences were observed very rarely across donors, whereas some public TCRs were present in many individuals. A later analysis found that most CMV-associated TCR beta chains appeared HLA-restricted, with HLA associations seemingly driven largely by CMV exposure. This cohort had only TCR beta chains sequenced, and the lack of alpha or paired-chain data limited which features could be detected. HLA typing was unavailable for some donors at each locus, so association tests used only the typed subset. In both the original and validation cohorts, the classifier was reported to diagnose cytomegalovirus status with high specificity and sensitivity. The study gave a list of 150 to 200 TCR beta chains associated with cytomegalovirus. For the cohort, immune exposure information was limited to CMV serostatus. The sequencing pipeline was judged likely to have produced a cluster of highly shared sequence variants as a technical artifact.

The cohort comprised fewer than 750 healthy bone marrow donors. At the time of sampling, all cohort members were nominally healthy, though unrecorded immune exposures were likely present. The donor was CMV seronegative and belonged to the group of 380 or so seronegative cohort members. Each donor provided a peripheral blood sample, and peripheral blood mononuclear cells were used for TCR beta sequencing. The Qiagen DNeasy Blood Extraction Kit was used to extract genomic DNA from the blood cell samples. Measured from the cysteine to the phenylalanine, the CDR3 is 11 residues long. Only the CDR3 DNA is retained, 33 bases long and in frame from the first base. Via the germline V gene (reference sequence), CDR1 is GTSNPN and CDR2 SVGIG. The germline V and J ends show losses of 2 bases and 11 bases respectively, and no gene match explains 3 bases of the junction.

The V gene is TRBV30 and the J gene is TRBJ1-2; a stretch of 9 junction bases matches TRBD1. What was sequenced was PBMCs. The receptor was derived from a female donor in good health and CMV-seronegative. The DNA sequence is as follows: TGTGCCTGGAGTCACGGGACAGGGTACACCTTC. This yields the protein CAWSHGTGYTF. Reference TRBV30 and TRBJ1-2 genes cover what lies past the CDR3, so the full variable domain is SQTIHQWPATLVQPVGSPLSLECTVEGTSNPNLYWYRQAAGRGLQLLFYSVGIGQISSEVPQNLSASRPQDRQFILSSKKLLLSDSGFYLCAWSHGTGYTFGSGTRLTVV.